Below are 26 T cell receptor beta chains sequenced from a single sample in a study of early T cells in non-severe SARS-CoV-2 infection. Using its own MiXCR run on the 5' RACE reads, TCRdb lists one record per CDR3 protein. The sample shows some 71,000 distinct CDR3 sequences, about 9% of them seen only once. The sequencing sample was made of whole blood. The receptors here all came from an adult who was a healthcare worker with PCR-confirmed SARS-CoV-2 infection or an uninfected control (not recorded which).

This clonotype occurred a few times. CDR3 in amino acids: CSASSGGVYNEQFF. Written as DNA, the CDR3 is TGCAGTGCCTCGAGCGGGGGGGTTTACAATGAGCAGTTCTTC. The chain has TRBV20-1 and TRBJ2-1, with TRBD2 matching over 10 bases. V lost 6 bases and J lost 4; bases outside the gene matches: 6. CDR1 is DFQATT, CDR2 SNEGSKA, per germline (reference sequence). This CDR3 has 14 residues.

This clonotype was found many times. DNA for the CDR3: TGTGCCAGCAGTCTCTGGGGGACTAGCGGGATTGGTGGAACAGATACGCAGTATTTT. This codes for CASSLWGTSGIGGTDTQYF. The V gene is TRBV12-3 or TRBV12-4, the J gene TRBJ2-3, with 13 bases identical to TRBD2. The CDR3 totals 19 residues. V lost 5 bases and J lost 3; bases outside the gene matches: 14.

J is TRBJ1-1 and V is TRBV5-1; D unresolved. V was trimmed by 2 bases and J by 1 base, leaving 6 bases between them. This CDR3 spans 13 amino acids. Germline V gene lookup returns CDR1 SGHRS and CDR2 YFSETQ. CDR3 protein: CASSFFANTEAFF. The CDR3 DNA reads as TGCGCCAGCAGCTTTTTTGCGAACACTGAAGCTTTCTTT. Supplemented by reference TRBV5-1 and TRBJ1-1, the full variable domain reads KAGVTQTPRYLIKTRGQQVTLSCSPISGHRSVSWYQQTPGQGLQFLFEYFSETQRNKGNFPGRFSGRQFSNSRSEMNVSTLELGDSALYLCASSFFANTEAFFGQGTRLTVV.

The rearrangement uses TRBV3-1 and TRBJ2-1; D unclear. Germline lookup yields CDR1 LGHDT and CDR2 YNNKEL (reference sequence). V was pared by 0 bases and J by 4 bases, with 7 bases between. The CDR3 sequence is 14 residues long. DNA for the CDR3: TGTGCCAGCAGCCAAGAAACCCTTTACAATGAGCAGTTCTTC. Its translation is CASSQETLYNEQFF.

Within the sample, this clonotype is medium-sized. The chain combines TRBV29-1 with TRBJ2-1, with 7 bases matching TRBD2. Germline lookup yields CDR1 SQVTM and CDR2 ANQGSEA. CDR3 length equals 13 residues. J was trimmed by 1 base and V by 4 bases; bases with no gene match: 1. CDR3 nucleotides: TGCAGCGTTGGGCGGGGGTCCTACAATGAGCAGTTCTTC. Translated: CSVGRGSYNEQFF.

At least ten counts were recorded for this clonotype. The chain joins TRBV5-4 to TRBJ2-3; 7 bases fit TRBD1. Trimming at V came to 1 base and at J to 3 bases, leaving 5 bases not matched to a gene. Germline loops: CDR1 SGHNT, CDR2 YYREEE (reference sequence). The CDR3 is made up of 15 amino acids. CDR3 protein: CASSLRQGVTDTQYF. The CDR3, as DNA: TGTGCCAGCAGCTTGAGACAGGGAGTGACAGATACGCAGTATTTT.

The sample holds a few counts of this clonotype. The junction shows a germline mismatch at one end, possibly a read error. The chain combines TRBV27 with TRBJ1-2; D is uncertain. The V gene's germline CDR1 is MNHEY and CDR2 SMNVEV (reference sequence). This CDR3 contains 13 residues. This CDR3 is CASSRAGYYAYTF. DNA of the CDR3: TGTGCCAGCAGCCGAGCGGGGTACTATGCCTACACCTTC.

In its sample, this clonotype was seen many times. The CDR3 DNA reads as TGTGCCAGCAGCCGTGACAGGTCAGAGACCCAGTACTTC. Translated: CASSRDRSETQYF. This chain connects TRBV7-9 to TRBJ2-5; D is possibly TRBD1 (6 bases). Germline assignment: CDR1 SEHNR and CDR2 FQNEAQ (reference sequence). V lost 5 bases to trimming and J lost 4 bases, with 11 bases between them. The CDR3 sequence is 13 residues long.

This clonotype was recorded many times. The V gene is TRBV20-1, the J gene TRBJ2-1, with 13 bases lining up with TRBD2. In germline, CDR1 is DFQATT, CDR2 SNEGSKA (reference sequence). The V and J ends lost 1 base and 6 bases, in that order; junction bases with no gene match: 6. This CDR3 is built from 16 residues. The CDR3 nucleotides read TGCAGTGCTAGAGCGTGGACTAGCGGGAGAGTCAATGAGCAGTTCTTC. Its protein is CSARAWTSGRVNEQFF.

This clonotype came up a few times. The rearrangement uses TRBV20-1 and TRBJ2-7, with 7 bases aligning to TRBD2. Unmatched junction bases numbered 7, after V lost 5 bases and J lost 3 bases. The germline CDR1 and CDR2 sequences are DFQATT and SNEGSKA (reference sequence). The CDR3 runs to 13 residues. CDR3: CSAPGTGGYEQYF. As DNA, the CDR3 is TGCAGTGCTCCGGGAACGGGGGGCTACGAGCAGTACTTC.

This clonotype was found a few times. The chain uses TRBV2 and TRBJ2-1, with 8 bases identical to TRBD2. CDR1 and CDR2 (germline): SNHLY, FYNNEI. The V segment lost 4 bases and the J segment 0 bases; nucleotides outside the gene matches: 2. This CDR3 has 15 amino acids. This CDR3 reads CASSVAGFSYNEQFF. CDR3 DNA sequence: TGTGCCAGCAGTGTAGCGGGATTCTCCTACAATGAGCAGTTCTTC.

The V call is TRBV7-3, the J call TRBJ2-7; 10 nucleotides line up with TRBD2. The CDR3 length is 16 residues. Germline V CDR1 and CDR2: SGHTA, FQGTGA. The V segment lost 5 bases and the J segment 2 bases; nucleotides outside the gene matches: 9. The CDR3 spells CASSLRTSGRAYEQYF. The CDR3 DNA follows: TGTGCCAGCAGCCTCCGGACTAGCGGCAGGGCCTACGAGCAGTACTTC.

There are a few counts of this clonotype. The chain couples TRBV29-1 to TRBJ2-3, with 11 bases aligning to TRBD2. The CDR3 covers 15 residues. V gave up 4 bases and J gave up 2 bases; unmatched junction bases: 5. Germline-derived CDR1 and CDR2 are SQVTM and ANQGSEA. The CDR3 DNA is TGCAGCGTTGCTCCTAGCGGGGGGCCCACAGATACGCAGTATTTT. It yields the protein CSVAPSGGPTDTQYF.

The rearrangement joins TRBV2 to TRBJ2-1, with a possible D match to TRBD1 (5 bases). This CDR3 region has 13 residues. Trimming took 10 bases from V and 7 from J, leaving 17 bases between them. Germline loops: CDR1 SNHLY, CDR2 FYNNEI. CDR3 coding DNA: TGTGCCAAAGACAGACAACCTTCGAATGAGCAGTTCTTC. Its translation: CAKDRQPSNEQFF.

V usage is TRBV18 and J usage is TRBJ2-3; 7 nucleotides match TRBD2. Germline CDR1 reads KGHSH; CDR2 reads LQKENI. The CDR3 has 15 residues. V shed 2 bases and J 1 base; nucleotides not matched to a gene: 3. CDR3 coding DNA: TGTGCCAGCTCACCAAACCGGGAGGGCACAGATACGCAGTATTTT. It yields the protein CASSPNREGTDTQYF.

The genes are TRBV6-5 and TRBJ2-7, with D perhaps TRBD2 (5 bases). The CDR3 sequence is 15 residues long. In germline, CDR1 is MNHEY, CDR2 SVGAGI. V was trimmed by 6 bases and J by 2 bases, leaving 17 bases between them. The chain's CDR3 is CASSPTREPPYEQYF. The DNA for the CDR3 is TGTGCCAGCAGCCCAACCCGGGAACCACCCTACGAGCAGTACTTC.

The chain combines TRBV15 with TRBJ2-3; a weak D match, TRBD2 (6 bases). The CDR3 totals 14 residues. The V end lost 5 bases, the J end lost 0 bases, and 9 bases lay between the germline ends. CDR1 and CDR2 from the germline V gene are LNHNV and YYDKDF (reference sequence). The CDR3 region has the DNA TGTGCCACCAGCTTGACTAGGAGCACAGATACGCAGTATTTT. The encoded protein is CATSLTRSTDTQYF.

V and J are TRBV6-5 and TRBJ1-1; 8 bases map to TRBD1. V shed 5 bases and J 7 bases; nucleotides not matched to a gene: 15. Germline lookup yields CDR1 MNHEY and CDR2 SVGAGI. The CDR3 has 16 amino acids. As DNA, the CDR3 is TGTGCCAGCAGTCCCGGGACAGGAGTACTATTCGGTGAAGCTTTCTTT. It specifies CASSPGTGVLFGEAFF.

The genes are TRBV7-8 and TRBJ2-1; 8 bases are shared with TRBD2. This CDR3 spans 14 amino acids. Per germline, CDR1 SGHVS and CDR2 FQNEAQ. The ends lost 5 bases at V and 12 bases at J; junction bases unmatched: 12. The CDR3, as DNA: TGTGCCAGCAGCGTCCCAAAGGCCGGGAGGGGGCAGTTCTTC. Translation gives CASSVPKAGRGQFF.

This clonotype occurred many times. The genes are TRBV7-3 and TRBJ2-3; no definite D call. V lost 2 bases to trimming and J lost 1 base, with 10 bases between them. Germline CDR1 and CDR2: SGHTA and FQGTGA. This CDR3 region has 15 residues. CDR3 in DNA: TGTGCCAGCAGCTTAGTACTTGGGGGCACAGATACGCAGTATTTT. Translated, it gives CASSLVLGGTDTQYF.

This clonotype has ten or more counts. The V gene is TRBV12-2, the J gene TRBJ2-1. TRBV12-2 is flagged as a pseudogene. The CDR3 is 16 amino acids. The CDR3 here is CASRPRLSGARNEQFF. CDR3 in DNA: TGTGCAAGTCGCCCTAGGTTATCCGGAGCGAGAAATGAGCAGTTCTTC.

In its sample, this clonotype was seen many times. The chain has TRBV3-1 and TRBJ2-7, with a weak D call TRBD2 (6 bases). The CDR3 sequence is 14 residues long. V was cut by 4 bases and J by 0 bases, with 10 bases left in between. The germline gives CDR1 LGHDT, CDR2 YNNKEL (reference sequence). CDR3 region: CASSPGDFSYEQYF. DNA for the CDR3: TGTGCCAGCAGCCCTGGGGACTTCTCCTACGAGCAGTACTTC.

The J gene is TRBJ1-1, the V gene TRBV2; tentative D call: TRBD1 (6 bases). CDR1 is SNHLY and CDR2 is FYNNEI in the germline V gene. This CDR3 is built from 13 residues. Between the trimmed V and J ends, which lost 8 bases and 4 bases, there was a span of 14 bases. The CDR3 sequence: CASAVIGGTEAFF. As DNA, the CDR3 is TGTGCCAGCGCGGTGATAGGGGGCACTGAAGCTTTCTTT. The full variable domain, completed using reference TRBV2 and TRBJ1-1, is EPEVTQTPSHQVTQMGQEVILRCVPISNHLYFYWYRQILGQKVEFLVSFYNNEISEKSEIFDDQFSVERPDGSNFTLKIRSTKLEDSAMYFCASAVIGGTEAFFGQGTRLTVV.

This clonotype was recorded at least ten times. The chain recombines TRBV2 with TRBJ2-5; D is undetermined. The CDR3 sequence is 12 residues long. From germline, CDR1 is SNHLY and CDR2 FYNNEI. V was trimmed by 6 bases and J by 6 bases, leaving 11 bases between them. The CDR3 bases are TGTGCCAGCAGCCTAGTGGAGAAGACCCAGTACTTC. Its translation: CASSLVEKTQYF. Full variable domain (rest looked up from reference TRBV2 and TRBJ2-5): EPEVTQTPSHQVTQMGQEVILRCVPISNHLYFYWYRQILGQKVEFLVSFYNNEISEKSEIFDDQFSVERPDGSNFTLKIRSTKLEDSAMYFCASSLVEKTQYFGPGTRLLVL.

The rearrangement links TRBV20-1 to TRBJ2-7, with D perhaps matching TRBD1 (5 bases). Germline CDR1 and CDR2: DFQATT and SNEGSKA (reference sequence). The CDR3 extends over 12 amino acids. Trimming removed 3 bases at V and 4 bases at J, with 10 bases between. The CDR3 region has the DNA TGCAGTGCTAGCCCGGACAAATACGAGCAGTACTTC. It specifies CSASPDKYEQYF.

This rearrangement joins TRBV6-2 or TRBV6-3 to TRBJ2-7, with a weak D call TRBD2 (6 bases). This CDR3 comprises 13 residues. CDR1 and CDR2 (germline): MNHEY, SVGEGT. Trimming took 5 bases from V and 2 from J, leaving 10 bases between them. The CDR3 is CASSRDFTYEQYF. The CDR3 DNA follows: TGTGCCAGCAGTAGGGACTTCACCTACGAGCAGTACTTC.